A selection of T cell receptor beta chains follows, all from one sample in a study of T cell responses to AZD1222 COVID-19 vaccine. Sequencing used immunoSEQ multiplex PCR; TCRdb keeps in-frame clones, though not all of them. The repertoire holds under 50,000 clones, with about 90% as singletons. Here the sequenced sample was peripheral blood, taken 28 days after the second AZD1222 dose. The source is an adult who received the AZD1222 COVID-19 vaccine. CDR3s include the opening cysteine and the closing phenylalanine or tryptophan. A D gene is named only where the DNA matches it firmly. Rows may omit the clone size; those that give it use once, few, many or a size class.

.	.	TRBV30	TRBJ1-2	TGTGCCTGGAGTGTAGGGCAGGGAGGTAACTATGGCTACACCTTC	CAWSVGQGGNYGYTF
.	TRBD1	TRBV7-9	TRBJ1-5	TGTGCCAGCAGCTCGGACAGGGAGAGCAATCAGCCCCAGCATTTT	CASSSDRESNQPQHF
.	.	TRBV7-8	TRBJ2-1	TGTGCCAGCAGACCTGAACAAAATGAGCAGTTCTTC	CASRPEQNEQFF
.	.	TRBV5-1	TRBJ1-3	TGCGCCAGCAGCCTGGGACTGTACTCTGGAAACACCATATATTTT	CASSLGLYSGNTIYF
.	.	TRBV28	TRBJ1-3	TGTGCCAGCAGTTCCCTAATTGACAGGACTTCTGGAAACACCATATATTTT	CASSSLIDRTSGNTIYF
.	TRBD2	TRBV18	TRBJ2-1	TGTGCCAGCTCACTACTAGCGGGAGGCTACAATGAGCAGTTCTTC	CASSLLAGGYNEQFF
once	.	TRBV7-2	TRBJ1-5	TGTGCCAGCAGGTCGGACCCTAGCAATCAGCCCCAGCATTTT	CASRSDPSNQPQHF
.	.	TRBV2	TRBJ2-7	TGTGCCAGCAGTGAAGAAGTTGGACAATACGAGCAGTACTTC	CASSEEVGQYEQYF
.	.	TRBV5-1	TRBJ2-7	TGCGCCAGCAGCTTGGAGGGACAAGGATACTACGAGCAGTACTTC	CASSLEGQGYYEQYF
.	TRBD1	TRBV5-5	TRBJ2-1	TGTGCCAGCAGCTTTGGACCGGGACAGGGGCAAATGGGTGAGCAGTTCTTC	CASSFGPGQGQMGEQFF
.	TRBD1	TRBV7-8	TRBJ2-4	TGTGCCAGCAGCTTCGCAGGGGGTATAACCAAAAACATTCAGTACTTC	CASSFAGGITKNIQYF
.	.	TRBV5-6	TRBJ2-1	TGTGCCAGCAGCTTGTCGTACGGGTCAAACAATGAGCAGTTCTTC	CASSLSYGSNNEQFF
.	TRBD2	TRBV30	TRBJ2-4	TGTGCCTGGAGTGTCGGTTGGACTAGCGGGAGGGCAAGCATTCAGTACTTC	CAWSVGWTSGRASIQYF
medium-sized	TRBD1	TRBV6-1	TRBJ1-5	TGTGCCAGCAGTACAGGGGATGCGAATCAGCCCCAGCATTTT	CASSTGDANQPQHF
.	.	TRBV6-2/TRBV6-3	TRBJ1-2	TGTGCCAGCAGTTACTCGATACAGCTCTATGGCTACACCTTC	CASSYSIQLYGYTF
.	.	TRBV7-2	TRBJ1-3	TGTGCCAGCAGCTACACACGTTCAGAGGGAAACACCATATATTTT	CASSYTRSEGNTIYF
.	.	TRBV10-3	TRBJ2-2	TGTGCCATCAGTGAGCGGGCAGAAGATCCCGGGGAGCTGTTTTTT	CAISERAEDPGELFF
.	TRBD1	TRBV3-1/TRBV3-2	TRBJ1-2	TGTGCCAGCAGCCAGACAGGGAGGACGAATGGCTACACCTTC	CASSQTGRTNGYTF
.	.	TRBV4-2	TRBJ2-1	TGTGCCAGCAGTCTAAGTGATGAGCAGTTCTTC	CASSLSDEQFF
.	.	TRBV10-2	TRBJ1-1	TGCGCCAGCAGTGAGGCGGCAGGGGATTTTCTGAACACTGAAGCTTTCTTT	CASSEAAGDFLNTEAFF
.	TRBD2	TRBV5-1	TRBJ2-7	TGCGCCAGCAGCCCTCCGGGACTAGCGGGAGTAGACGAGCAGTACTTC	CASSPPGLAGVDEQYF
.	.	TRBV7-2	TRBJ2-3	TGTGCCAGCAGCCTCCGCTCGGCCCGGGATACGCAGTATTTT	CASSLRSARDTQYF
once	TRBD1	TRBV6-1	TRBJ1-2	TGTGCCAGCAGTGAAACCCGGGACAGGGGACGAGGCTACACCTTC	CASSETRDRGRGYTF
.	.	TRBV19	TRBJ2-3	TGTGCCAGTAGTATGGAGAGCGGAGTCACAGATACGCAGTATTTT	CASSMESGVTDTQYF
.	TRBD2	TRBV5-1	TRBJ2-1	TGCGCCAGCAGCTTGGGACTAGCGGGAGGCTATGAGCAGTTCTTC	CASSLGLAGGYEQFF
.	.	TRBV19	TRBJ2-3	TGTGCCAGTAGTTTCGGGCGGGAATCAGATACGCAGTATTTT	CASSFGRESDTQYF
once	TRBD2	TRBV7-3	TRBJ2-1	TGTGCCAGCAGCTTGGGGGAGGCTAGCGGACTTCACAATGAGCAGTTCTTC	CASSLGEASGLHNEQFF
.	.	TRBV27	TRBJ2-3	TGTGCCAGCATCGACTTTACGGGGAAGGACACAGATACGCAGTATTTT	CASIDFTGKDTDTQYF
.	TRBD1	TRBV10-2	TRBJ2-3	TGCGCCAGCAATCCGGGACAGGGTGTCGCAGATACGCAGTATTTT	CASNPGQGVADTQYF
.	.	TRBV7-2	TRBJ2-1	TGTGCCAGCAGCCCTCGGCGGGGCCGGGATGAGCAGTTCTTC	CASSPRRGRDEQFF
.	TRBD1	TRBV6-2/TRBV6-3	TRBJ2-3	TGTGCCAGCAGCCCCGGGACAGTGGCCACAACCCCGACCTCGAAACGCACAGATACGCAGTATTTT	CASSPGTVATTPTSKRTDTQYF
.	TRBD1	TRBV5-6	TRBJ2-3	TGTGCCAGCAGCTTGACGGGACAGCCAGATACGCAGTATTTT	CASSLTGQPDTQYF
.	.	TRBV5-8	TRBJ1-2	TGTGCCAGTAGACTTGGTACAGGACGCAGCTATGGCTACACCTTC	CASRLGTGRSYGYTF
.	TRBD1	TRBV25-1	TRBJ2-1	TGTGCCAGCAGTGGAAGGAGGGACAGGGTATCCTACAATGAGCAGTTCTTC	CASSGRRDRVSYNEQFF
.	.	TRBV7-8	TRBJ1-6	TGTGCCAGCAGCCCCGTAGGAGCAAATTCACCCCTCCACTTT	CASSPVGANSPLHF
.	.	TRBV5-1	TRBJ2-6	TGCGCCAGCAGCTTAATGGGATCTGGGGCCAACGTCCTGACTTTC	CASSLMGSGANVLTF
.	.	TRBV9	TRBJ2-5	TGTGCCAGCAGCGTAGGGGGTGGTCGTGGCCAAGAGACCCAGTACTTC	CASSVGGGRGQETQYF
.	TRBD2	TRBV6-4	TRBJ2-7	TGTGCCAGCAGTGCCGCTAGCGGGCGTTCCTACGAGCAGTACTTC	CASSAASGRSYEQYF
.	TRBD1	TRBV19	TRBJ2-2	TGTGCCAGTAGTAAGGGACAGGGGGACACCGGGGAGCTGTTTTTT	CASSKGQGDTGELFF
.	TRBD2	TRBV3-1/TRBV3-2	TRBJ2-7	TGTGCCAGCAGCCTCGGACTAGCGGGAGAACGACGCGAGCAGTACTTC	CASSLGLAGERREQYF
.	TRBD2	TRBV7-8	TRBJ2-1	TGTGCCAGCAGCTCGGCCGGACTAGCGGGAAAAAAGGTTGAGCAGTTCTTC	CASSSAGLAGKKVEQFF
.	.	TRBV19	TRBJ1-5	TGTGCCACGCTTGGACGAGTCAATCAGCCCCAGCATTTT	CATLGRVNQPQHF
.	.	TRBV5-1	TRBJ2-2	TGCGCCAGCAGCTGGGGCGGGGCGGCGAACACCGGGGAGCTGTTTTTT	CASSWGGAANTGELFF
.	.	TRBV7-2	TRBJ1-1	TGTGCCAGCAGCCTTCATCTAATCACTGAAGCTTTCTTT	CASSLHLITEAFF
.	TRBD2	TRBV9	TRBJ2-3	TGTGCCAGCAGCGTTCTGGCGGGAGGCACAGATACGCAGTATTTT	CASSVLAGGTDTQYF
.	TRBD2	TRBV5-4	TRBJ2-7	TGTGCCAGCAGCCCGGGACTAGCGGACTACGAGCAGTACTTC	CASSPGLADYEQYF
.	.	TRBV6-1	TRBJ1-1	TGTGCCAGCACTGACGGACCGTACTTCATGAACACTGAAGCTTTCTTT	CASTDGPYFMNTEAFF